The source of this T cell receptor (beta chain) is a study of OX40 agonist ivuxolimab in advanced cancers. Method: immunoSEQ multiplex PCR; TCRdb's copy keeps in-frame clones and lacks some. The sample records roughly 98,000 clones, roughly 80% being singletons. Trimming pared 0 bases from V and 5 bases from J, leaving 10 bases between. CDR3 size: 15 residues. Germline lookup yields CDR1 SNHLY and CDR2 FYNNEI. The clonotype was recovered from an adult with an advanced solid tumor such as melanoma, head and neck, liver or kidney cancer. Sequenced material: CD4+ or CD8+ T cells sorted from blood, taken in a trial of the OX40 agonist ivuxolimab. The V and J genes are TRBV2 and TRBJ2-2, with D possibly called TRBD1 or TRBD2 (5 bases each). The CDR3 nucleotides are TGTGCCAGCAGTGAAGCTCTAGCAGGGACCGGGGAGCTGTTTTTT. Protein sequence: CASSEALAGTGELFF.